These 8 T cell receptor beta chains were all obtained from the same sample, sequenced in a study of T cells in Graves' hyperthyroidism and ophthalmopathy (dated by TCRdb to between 2018 and 2021). Library prep was done by multiplex PCR. The run used an Illumina HiSeq 2000. The TCR beta CDR3 regions were amplified from the RNA transcripts. The TCR CDR3 was subjected to a first round of RT-PCR using the HTBI primer set and the Qiagen OneStep RT-PCR kit. Using fastp at Q25 and MiXCR, TCRdb reprocessed the public reads and kept productive beta chains. Every distinct CDR3 protein forms one entry, paired with its most common genes and DNA. This sample holds over 500,000 distinct CDR3 sequences; roughly 18% were observed only once. 17% of the sample belongs to the ten largest clones. Sequencing was carried out using blood. These receptor sequences come from a young woman with Graves' ophthalmopathy.

This clonotype was seen only a few times. V and J are TRBV6-6 and TRBJ2-6, with D perhaps assigned TRBD1 or TRBD2 (5 bases each). Germline assignment: CDR1 MNHNY and CDR2 SVGAGI (reference sequence). V was pared by 1 base and J by 0 bases, with 19 bases between. This CDR3 is 20 amino acids long. Here the CDR3 DNA reads TGTGCCAGCAGTTACTATCCACTGCCGGGACGTAACTCTGGGGCCAACGTCCTGACTTTC. Translated, it gives CASSYYPLPGRNSGANVLTF.

This clonotype has ten or more counts. The chain has TRBV11-2 and TRBJ1-2; weak D call: TRBD1 (5 bases). The germline V gene has CDR1 SGHAT and CDR2 FQNNGV. The CDR3 length is 12 residues. V lost 1 base to trimming and J lost 6 bases, with 6 bases between them. The CDR3 loop reads CASSLVGDGYTF. The CDR3 DNA sequence: TGTGCCAGCAGCTTAGTAGGGGATGGCTACACCTTC. Based on the CDR3 plus reference TRBV11-2 and TRBJ1-2, the full variable domain is EAGVAQSPRYKIIEKRQSVAFWCNPISGHATLYWYQQILGQGPKLLIQFQNNGVVDDSQLPKDRFSAERLKGVDSTLKIQPAKLEDSAVYLCASSLVGDGYTFGSGTRLTVV.

In this sample, this clonotype turned up many times. The V and J genes are TRBV15 and TRBJ2-1; D is unclear. This CDR3 is built from 17 residues. The germline gives CDR1 LNHNV, CDR2 YYDKDF (reference sequence). Trimming left V 0 bases short and J 4 bases short, with 16 bases between. CDR3 amino acids: CATSRDPRPKHYNEQFF. CDR3 DNA sequence: TGTGCCACCAGCAGAGATCCCCGACCGAAGCATTACAATGAGCAGTTCTTC.

V is TRBV20-1 and J is TRBJ1-5, with a weak D call TRBD1 (5 bases). Trimming stripped 5 bases from V and 7 bases from J, with 18 bases between. This CDR3 has 14 amino acids. Germline assignment: CDR1 DFQATT and CDR2 SNEGSKA (reference sequence). The CDR3 here is CSAQGGGVGQPQHF. The CDR3 nucleotides read TGCAGTGCTCAAGGTGGGGGGGTTGGGCAGCCCCAGCATTTT.

This rearrangement joins TRBV19 to TRBJ2-7, with a weak D call TRBD1 (5 bases). This CDR3 has 13 amino acids. The germline CDR1 and CDR2 sequences are LNHDA and SQIVND (reference sequence). Trimming took 3 bases from V and 2 from J, leaving 8 bases between them. The CDR3 loop is CASSIQGTYEQYF. The CDR3 DNA reads TGTGCCAGTAGTATCCAGGGAACCTACGAGCAGTACTTC.

V usage is TRBV29-1 and J usage is TRBJ1-1; D is unresolved. V lost 5 bases and J lost 1, with 8 bases in between. The CDR3 length is 12 residues. CDR1 and CDR2 (germline): SQVTM, ANQGSEA. CDR3 loop: CSVLAGNTEAFF. As DNA, the CDR3 is TGCAGCGTTTTGGCAGGGAACACTGAAGCTTTCTTT.

This clonotype was picked up a small number of times. The CDR3 region is CSARDRGTSSYEQYF. The CDR3 DNA reads TGCAGTGCTAGAGATCGGGGGACATCCTCCTACGAGCAGTACTTC. The chain joins TRBV20-1 to TRBJ2-7, with D perhaps being TRBD1 or TRBD2 (6 bases each). CDR1 and CDR2 (germline): DFQATT, SNEGSKA (reference sequence). V was shortened by 0 bases and J by 0 bases, with 12 bases between the two germline ends. The CDR3 runs to 15 residues.

The chain links TRBV5-1 to TRBJ2-1; 10 nucleotides line up with TRBD1. CDR3 size: 15 residues. Trimming removed 2 bases from V and 4 bases from J; junction bases left unmatched: 3. Germline V CDR1 and CDR2: SGHRS, YFSETQ. CDR3 amino acids: CASSFRGQGYNEQFF. The CDR3 bases are TGCGCCAGCAGCTTCCGGGGACAGGGGTACAATGAGCAGTTCTTC.